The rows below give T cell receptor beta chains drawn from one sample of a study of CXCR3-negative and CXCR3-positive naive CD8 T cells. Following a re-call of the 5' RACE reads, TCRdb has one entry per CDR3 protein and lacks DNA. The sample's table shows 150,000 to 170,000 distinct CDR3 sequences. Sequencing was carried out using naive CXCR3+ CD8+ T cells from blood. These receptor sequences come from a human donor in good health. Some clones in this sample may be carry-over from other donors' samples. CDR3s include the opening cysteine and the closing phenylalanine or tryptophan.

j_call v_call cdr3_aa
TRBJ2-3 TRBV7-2 CASSLAGGGDTQYF
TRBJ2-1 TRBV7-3 CASSSEQEQFF
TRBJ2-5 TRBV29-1 CSARTGPETQYF
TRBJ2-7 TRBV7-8 CASNLGTGGSEQYF
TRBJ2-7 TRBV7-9 CASSHPRGDAPYEQYF
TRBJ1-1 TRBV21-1 CASIRPRGEIGTEAFF
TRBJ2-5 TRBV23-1 CASSHTRGSQRQIGQETQYF
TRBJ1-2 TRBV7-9 CASSLAVNFYGYTF
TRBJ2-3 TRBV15 CATSRDRREDSTDTQYF
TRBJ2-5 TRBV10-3 CAIKGAGGQETQYF
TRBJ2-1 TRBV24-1 CATSDPLAPEGGEQFF
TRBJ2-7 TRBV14 CACSLASYYEQYF
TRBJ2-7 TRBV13 CASSFPERGSEQYF
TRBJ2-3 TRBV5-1 CASSPEVRYLGTDTQYF
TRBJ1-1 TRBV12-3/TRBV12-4 CASSQWLNTEAFF
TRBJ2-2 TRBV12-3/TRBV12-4 CASSLSRGELFF
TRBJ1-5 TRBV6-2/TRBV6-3 CASRTVIDQPQHF
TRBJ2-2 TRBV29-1 CSAALFTGELFF
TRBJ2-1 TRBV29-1 CSAEGRAEYNEQFF
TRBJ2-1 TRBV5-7 CASSVGPASYNEQFF
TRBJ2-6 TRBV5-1 CASSLAYLPLNTGRKGANVLTF
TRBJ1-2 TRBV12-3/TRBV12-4 CASTFPESYGYTF
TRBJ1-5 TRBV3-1 CASSLPGGNQPQHF
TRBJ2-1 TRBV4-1 CASSQTPPGLASSYNEQFF
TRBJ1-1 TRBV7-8 CASSLALGGTGDTEAFF
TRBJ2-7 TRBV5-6 CASSLDGTIEQYF
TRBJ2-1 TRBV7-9 CASQPGQYNEQFF
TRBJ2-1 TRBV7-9 CASSSTRQGAYNEQFF
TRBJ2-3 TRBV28 CASSLPSSDLNTDTQYF
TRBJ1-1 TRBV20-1 CSASPSVTEAFF
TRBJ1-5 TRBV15 CATSRDRGSVQPQHF
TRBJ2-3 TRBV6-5 CASSAHAADTQYF
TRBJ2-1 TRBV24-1 CATSTSGSGVNEQFF
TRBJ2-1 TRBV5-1 CASSLGPGDYNEQFF
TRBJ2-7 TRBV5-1 CASSPQAGQGYEQYF
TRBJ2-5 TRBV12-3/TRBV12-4 CASSLIVETQYF
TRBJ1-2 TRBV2 CASSEQLWDKGVTF
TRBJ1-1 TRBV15 CATSRDPGYTEAFF
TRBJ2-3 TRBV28 CASSTLTSTDTQYF
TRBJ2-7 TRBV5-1 CASSLAADYEQYF
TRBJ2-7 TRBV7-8 CASSSTLSYEQYF
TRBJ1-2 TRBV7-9 CASSLGPINYGYTF
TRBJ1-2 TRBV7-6 CASSSITARGGLDGYTF
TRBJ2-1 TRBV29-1 CSVEGTSGSGSYNEQFF
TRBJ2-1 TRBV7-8 CASSLGRGGLFLQFF
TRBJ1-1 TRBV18 CASSPPGDLDTEAFF
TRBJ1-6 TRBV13 CASSLRQGDESYNSPLHF
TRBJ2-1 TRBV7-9 CASSLEVKGVGSYNEQFF
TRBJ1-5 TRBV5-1 CASSPTGFSNQPQHF
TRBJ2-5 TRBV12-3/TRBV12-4 CASRISGTGEETQYF
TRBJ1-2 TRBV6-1 CASSEGGYYGYTF
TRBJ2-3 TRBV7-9 CASSLGVGVITDTQYF
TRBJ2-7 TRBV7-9 CASSSVGEGEQYF
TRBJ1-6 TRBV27 CASSPNSPLHF
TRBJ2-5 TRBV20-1 CSAKGAILPVGETQYF
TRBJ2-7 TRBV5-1 CASSLVTSYEQYF
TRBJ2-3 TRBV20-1 CSASGWTSGTDTQYF
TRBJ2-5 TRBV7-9 CASSYSGITETQYF
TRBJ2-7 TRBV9 CASSVAGVDYEQYF
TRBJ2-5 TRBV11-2 CASSPTGGGETKYF